A selection of T cell receptor beta chains follows, all from one sample in a study of blood T cell repertoires in COVID-19. Measured with immunoSEQ multiplex PCR; TCRdb has only the in-frame clones, and not every one. The sample includes under 300,000 clones, roughly nine tenths of them seen just once. The sample taken for sequencing was PBMCs or T cells enriched from blood (not recorded which). Receptors originate from a young woman with acute COVID-19. The CDR3 runs from the conserved cysteine through the conserved F or W. Each record gives: V gene, J gene, clone size, CDR3 protein. Clone sizes are given selectively: once, few, many, or a class where the clone is expanded.

TRBV28	TRBJ1-2	-	CASHREGYTF
TRBV28	TRBJ2-4	-	CASSSRDREAKNIQYF
TRBV19	TRBJ1-2	-	CASSNRGANYGYTF
TRBV11-2	TRBJ1-2	-	CASSSGLGQGAYGYTF
TRBV5-4	TRBJ2-3	-	CASSLGLGELISTDTQYF
TRBV28	TRBJ1-1	-	CASSLVTRGPEAFF
TRBV27	TRBJ2-2	-	CASSLSGRVRVPGELFF
TRBV7-2	TRBJ1-4	-	CASSPRTVTNEKLFF
TRBV29-1	TRBJ2-1	-	CSVDSGGAGEQFF
TRBV5-4	TRBJ2-3	-	CASSLGLDSPPTDTQYF
TRBV5-1	TRBJ1-2	-	CASSLAPHQTGGYYGYTF
TRBV2	TRBJ2-1	once	CASRGTPVGREQFF
TRBV28	TRBJ2-3	once	CASSLAGLVSTDTQYF
TRBV3-1/TRBV3-2	TRBJ2-7	-	CASSQARREQYF
TRBV28	TRBJ2-7	-	CASSYHTGSEEYEQYF
TRBV4-1	TRBJ1-1	once	CASSQETETTEAFF
TRBV5-1	TRBJ2-5	-	CASTLERETQYF
TRBV2	TRBJ2-5	-	CASGTTQETQYF
TRBV2	TRBJ1-5	-	CASSKARGTQPQHF
TRBV9	TRBJ1-6	-	CASSVGGFDSPLHF
TRBV11-2	TRBJ1-6	-	CASSLAGGQYNSPLHF
TRBV6-5	TRBJ1-4	-	CASSYSTGGKLFF
TRBV6-1	TRBJ2-1	-	CASSEQSGGAHNEQFF
TRBV7-6	TRBJ2-1	once	CASSLLAGVRPNEQFF
TRBV19	TRBJ2-7	-	CASSMGTYEQYF
TRBV3-1/TRBV3-2	TRBJ1-2	few	CASSVNRNYGYTF
TRBV7-8	TRBJ1-6	-	CASSFRNDSPLHF
TRBV7-2	TRBJ2-5	-	CASSSGTGLGETQYF
TRBV10-3	TRBJ2-2	-	CAISEGRGTGELFF
TRBV6-1	TRBJ2-7	-	CASSEEIGQGRGNEQYF
TRBV4-3	TRBJ2-1	-	CASSQGTSGRAGEEQFF
TRBV4-2	TRBJ2-7	-	CASSRGAGTTPSYEQYF
TRBV7-3	TRBJ2-3	-	CASSYWTSATDTQYF
TRBV7-6	TRBJ1-1	-	CASSLGTGNSMNTEAFF
TRBV19	TRBJ2-1	-	CASSGGDNEQFF
TRBV7-9	TRBJ2-3	many	CASSLEWQGSTDTQYF
TRBV3-1/TRBV3-2	TRBJ1-6	-	CASTLMGSSYNSPLHF
TRBV11-2	TRBJ2-7	-	CASSLFQGLAYEQYF
TRBV19	TRBJ2-5	-	CASSRYRGSQETQYF
TRBV28	TRBJ2-7	-	CASSQTGTVDYEQYF
TRBV11-2	TRBJ1-5	-	CASSSGTGPSNQPQHF
TRBV12-5	TRBJ1-2	-	CASGYDRDYGYTF
TRBV19	TRBJ1-2	-	CASTPWGQGADYGYTF